Each of the 30 T cell receptor beta chains below was sequenced from the same sample in a study of response to subunit inactivated influenza vaccine (dated by TCRdb to the late 2010s). The library came from RT-PCR. Sequencing instrument: Illumina HiSeq 2500. TCRdb took the public reads, trimmed them with fastp at Q25, ran MiXCR for clone calling and kept in-frame beta chains. One record per CDR3 amino acid sequence lists the most common genes and DNA. The sample records under 950,000 distinct CDR3 sequences, about 20% of which are singletons. The ten largest account for roughly 10% of the sample. The specimen was PBMCs from blood, collected 5 to 6 days after vaccination. The receptors shown here come from a man aged 50 to 59 who received an inactivated influenza vaccine. Donor details come from another sample of the same person, matched by shared clones.

The V gene is TRBV7-2, the J gene TRBJ1-6; D is unclear. V lost 4 bases and J lost 11, with 9 bases in between. Germline CDR1 and CDR2: SGHTA and FQGNSA. The CDR3 runs 12 residues. CDR3 coding DNA: TGTGCCAGCAGCTCCGACGCCCCACCCCTCCACTTT. It encodes CASSSDAPPLHF. Variable domain in full (rest from reference TRBV7-2 and TRBJ1-6): GAGVSQSPSNKVTEKGKDVELRCDPISGHTALYWYRQSLGQGLEFLIYFQGNSAPDKSGLPSDRFSAERTGGSVSTLTIQRTQQEDSAVYLCASSSDAPPLHFGNGTRLTVT.

The chain carries TRBV7-2 and TRBJ1-2; the D gene is possibly TRBD1 (5 bases). The V gene lost 5 bases and the J gene lost 2 bases, with 15 bases spanning the gap. This CDR3 region has 15 residues. Germline values: CDR1 SGHTA, CDR2 FQGNSA. The CDR3 DNA is TGTGCCAGCAGCCCGAGGACAAGGGAGAACTATGGCTACACCTTC. Translating gives CASSPRTRENYGYTF.

This clonotype came up many times. The V gene is TRBV12-3 or TRBV12-4, the J gene TRBJ2-1; D remains unclear. Trimming took off 6 bases at V and 3 bases at J, with 3 bases between the two ends. The CDR3 extends over 11 amino acids. CDR3: CASSIYNEQFF. CDR3 in DNA: TGTGCCAGCAGCATCTACAATGAGCAGTTCTTC.

This clonotype has a handful of counts. This chain joins TRBV3-1 and TRBJ2-5; 7 nucleotides line up with TRBD1. The V and J ends lost 1 base and 7 bases, in that order; junction bases with no gene match: 9. The length of the CDR3 is 15 residues. Germline V lookup: CDR1 LGHDT, CDR2 YNNKEL (reference sequence). CDR3 nucleotide sequence: TGTGCCAGCAGCCAAGTAGACAGGGCGGCAGGGACCCAGTACTTC. Its translation: CASSQVDRAAGTQYF.

This clonotype was observed a handful of times. The genes are TRBV7-2 and TRBJ2-1; D may match TRBD1 or TRBD2 (5 bases each). Germline values: CDR1 SGHTA, CDR2 FQGNSA. The CDR3 is 16 residues long. The germline V and J ends were trimmed by 1 base and 4 bases, with 14 bases remaining between them. As DNA, the CDR3 is TGTGCCAGCAGCTTAGATGCCGGGGCTTTATACAATGAGCAGTTCTTC. Protein sequence: CASSLDAGALYNEQFF.

The chain couples TRBV20-1 to TRBJ2-1, with unresolved D. The V end lost 2 bases, the J end lost 4 bases, and 9 bases lay between the germline ends. The CDR3 totals 13 residues. CDR1 is DFQATT and CDR2 is SNEGSKA in the germline V gene (reference sequence). CDR3 sequence: CSARTRAYNEQFF. The DNA for the CDR3 is TGCAGTGCTAGAACCCGCGCGTACAATGAGCAGTTCTTC.

This clonotype has a handful of counts. The CDR3 region has the DNA TGCAGTGCTATTACGGGGGGGCCGGGGCAAGAGACCCAGTACTTC. It is translated as CSAITGGPGQETQYF. The rearrangement joins TRBV20-1 to TRBJ2-5; 8 positions match TRBD2. Germline V CDR1 and CDR2: DFQATT, SNEGSKA (reference sequence). The CDR3 sequence is 15 residues long. Losses at the gene ends were 4 bases for V and 2 bases for J; bases not matched to a gene: 9.

The chain uses TRBV6-2 or TRBV6-3 and TRBJ2-1, with D tentatively TRBD1 (6 bases). Germline CDR1 reads MNHEY; CDR2 reads SVGEGT. Trimming took off 10 bases at V and 7 bases at J, with 29 bases between the two ends. This CDR3 is 17 amino acids long. CDR3 sequence (DNA): TGTGCCAAATACAGGGTAGTCGTATTAGTGGTTGGGAATGAGCAGTTCTTC. Residues: CAKYRVVVLVVGNEQFF.

The CDR3 here is CASSSGVYEAFF. The DNA for the CDR3 is TGTGCCAGCAGTTCAGGGGTCTATGAAGCTTTCTTT. V is TRBV28 and J is TRBJ1-1; a possible D gene is TRBD1 (6 bases). Trimming removed 4 bases from V and 7 bases from J, with 10 bases in between. Per the germline V gene, CDR1 is MDHEN and CDR2 is SYDVKM. The CDR3 contains 12 residues.

This clonotype came up a few times. This sequence joins TRBV15 and TRBJ2-7, with D perhaps being TRBD1 or TRBD2 (5 bases each). V dropped 0 bases and J dropped 12 bases, with 27 bases sitting between them. CDR1 LNHNV and CDR2 YYDKDF come from the germline V gene (reference sequence). This CDR3 has 17 residues. CDR3 bases: TGTGCCACCAGCAGAGATCCACTCAGGGCAGGCGCCGATGGGGGGTACTTC. Its translation is CATSRDPLRAGADGGYF.

The chain links TRBV6-1 to TRBJ2-5; TRBD1 matches at 7 bases. CDR1 and CDR2 (germline): MNHNS, SASEGT. The CDR3 totals 13 residues. The trim removed 8 bases at V and 7 bases at J, leaving 10 bases unmatched. CDR3 in amino acids: CASANQGDGTQYF. CDR3 sequence (DNA): TGTGCCAGCGCGAATCAGGGGGACGGGACCCAGTACTTC.

J is TRBJ2-3 and V is TRBV4-3; D uncertain. Trimming pared 1 base from V and 0 bases from J, leaving 8 bases between. There are 15 residues in the CDR3. The germline CDR1 and CDR2 sequences are LGHNA and YSLEER. Written as DNA, the CDR3 is TGCGCCAGCAGCCAAGTTCCTACTAGCACAGATACGCAGTATTTT. Its translation: CASSQVPTSTDTQYF.

The V and J genes are TRBV5-1 and TRBJ1-1; no clear D gene. V lost 5 bases and J lost 1, with 18 bases in between. There are 16 residues in the CDR3. The germline gives CDR1 SGHRS, CDR2 YFSETQ. The CDR3 sequence: CASRVGEEVANTEAFF. The CDR3 nucleotides read TGCGCCAGCAGGGTCGGGGAAGAAGTGGCGAACACTGAAGCTTTCTTT.

The rearrangement uses TRBV12-3 or TRBV12-4 and TRBJ2-1; TRBD1 matches at 8 bases. The CDR3 totals 15 residues. Trimming cost V 7 bases and J 4 bases; bases outside gene matches: 9. The CDR3 bases are TGTGCCAGCAAGGCGTTAGGACAGGGTTACAATGAGCAGTTCTTC. It specifies CASKALGQGYNEQFF.

In this sample, this clonotype turned up a few times. J is TRBJ2-3 and V is TRBV2; 7 nucleotides agree with TRBD1. Trimming took 7 bases from V and 0 from J; bases not matched to a gene: 10. The germline gives CDR1 SNHLY, CDR2 FYNNEI. This CDR3 is built from 16 residues. The CDR3 DNA follows: TGTGCCAGCACCTTCGACAGGGCCCTCAGCACAGATACGCAGTATTTT. Translated: CASTFDRALSTDTQYF.

The chain recombines TRBV6-1 with TRBJ2-1; D may be TRBD1 or TRBD2 (5 bases each). The germline CDR1 and CDR2 sequences are MNHNS and SASEGT. This CDR3 has 15 residues. V lost 6 bases, J lost 0 bases, and 12 bases lay in between. CDR3 nucleotide sequence: TGTGCCAGCAGGAGGGACGCCAGCTCCTACAATGAGCAGTTCTTC. Protein: CASRRDASSYNEQFF.

This chain connects TRBV15 to TRBJ1-6; weak D call: TRBD1 (5 bases). Trimming pared 1 base from V and 7 bases from J, leaving 11 bases between. The CDR3 length is 15 residues. CDR1 LNHNV and CDR2 YYDKDF come from the germline V gene (reference sequence). This CDR3 reads CATSRVGRDNSPLHF. The CDR3 DNA follows: TGTGCCACCAGCAGAGTTGGACGGGACAATTCACCCCTCCACTTT. Combining the CDR3 with reference TRBV15 and TRBJ1-6 gives the whole variable domain DAMVIQNPRYQVTQFGKPVTLSCSQTLNHNVMYWYQQKSSQAPKLLFHYYDKDFNNEADTPDNFQSRRPNTSFCFLDIRSPGLGDTAMYLCATSRVGRDNSPLHFGNGTRLTVT.

This clonotype was found many times. The chain uses TRBV4-3 and TRBJ2-1; D gene ambiguous. The V end was cut by 1 base, the J end by 0 bases, with 7 bases between. CDR3 length: 15 residues. Germline CDR1 is LGHNA and CDR2 is YSLEER. The CDR3 region is CASSQAHSSYNEQFF. Written as DNA, the CDR3 is TGCGCCAGCAGCCAAGCGCACAGCTCCTACAATGAGCAGTTCTTC.

This clonotype was detected ten times or more. The rearrangement joins TRBV29-1 to TRBJ1-1; 7 bases line up with TRBD1. V was clipped by 7 bases and J by 3 bases; unmatched bases: 5. Germline V lookup: CDR1 SQVTM, CDR2 ANQGSEA. CDR3 length: 12 amino acids. Written as DNA, the CDR3 is TGCAGCGGGTCCACAGGGGACACTGAAGCTTTCTTT. It yields the protein CSGSTGDTEAFF.

The V gene is TRBV5-1, the J gene TRBJ2-7; D is possibly TRBD2 (5 bases). The germline CDR1 and CDR2 sequences are SGHRS and YFSETQ. With 3 bases removed from V and 0 bases from J, the gap between germline ends came to 10 bases. The CDR3 runs to 14 residues. CDR3 in DNA: TGCGCCAGCAGCTCCGGACTGGGCTCCTACGAGCAGTACTTC. It is translated as CASSSGLGSYEQYF.

For the CDR3, the DNA is TGTGCCAGCAGCATCCTCGGGACTAGCGGGGATACGCAGTATTTT. Translating gives CASSILGTSGDTQYF. This chain connects TRBV7-8 to TRBJ2-3; 12 bases fit TRBD2. The CDR3 loop spans 15 amino acids. J gave up 6 bases and V 5 bases, and 6 bases lay outside the gene matches. Germline lookup yields CDR1 SGHVS and CDR2 FQNEAQ.

This clonotype was recorded at least ten times. The chain links TRBV10-3 to TRBJ2-7; D perhaps matches TRBD2 (5 bases). From germline, CDR1 is ENHRY and CDR2 SYGVKD. Trimming shortened V by 8 bases and J by 2 bases, and 16 bases separated the two germline ends. The length of the CDR3 is 14 residues. CDR3 nucleotide sequence: TGTGCCATCCCTCCTGGGCGGGCAACCTACGAGCAGTACTTC. This translates into CAIPPGRATYEQYF.

The chain carries TRBV12-3 or TRBV12-4 and TRBJ1-4; D remains unclear. V lost 6 bases and J lost 0, with 14 bases in between. The CDR3 is 16 amino acids. The CDR3 loop is CASSPVGDATNEKLFF. The CDR3 DNA follows: TGTGCCAGCAGCCCCGTGGGCGACGCAACTAATGAAAAACTGTTTTTT.

The CDR3 DNA reads as TGTGCCAGCAGCCAAGGGGACATTCAGTACTTC. It codes for CASSQGDIQYF. The chain recombines TRBV4-2 with TRBJ2-4; no reliable D call. This CDR3 is 11 amino acids long. The germline V gene encodes CDR1 LGHNA and CDR2 YNFKEQ. With 1 base removed from V and 8 bases from J, the gap between germline ends came to 3 bases.

The chain recombines TRBV30 with TRBJ2-1; a possible D gene is TRBD1 (5 bases). V was clipped by 4 bases and J by 6 bases, with 13 bases between them. Germline CDR1 is GTSNPN and CDR2 is SVGIG (reference sequence). The CDR3 length is 13 residues. The CDR3 region is CAWTSQGINEQFF. The CDR3 coding sequence is TGTGCCTGGACCTCTCAGGGAATCAATGAGCAGTTCTTC.

In its sample, this clonotype was seen once. This chain links TRBV7-9 with TRBJ1-1, with D perhaps matching TRBD1 (5 bases). The germline V gene encodes CDR1 SEHNR and CDR2 FQNEAQ (reference sequence). CDR3 size: 11 residues. The germline V and J ends were trimmed by 3 bases and 10 bases, with 9 bases remaining between them. The CDR3 reads CASSFRGVAFF. CDR3 bases: TGTGCCAGCAGCTTTAGGGGAGTAGCTTTCTTT.

There are a few counts of this clonotype. The rearrangement joins TRBV30 to TRBJ2-7, with 8 bases that match TRBD1. Trimming took 3 bases from V and 4 from J; bases not matched to a gene: 8. Germline V gene lookup returns CDR1 GTSNPN and CDR2 SVGIG (reference sequence). The CDR3 is 14 residues long. CDR3 residues: CAWSAGGAGYEQYF. CDR3 DNA sequence: TGTGCCTGGAGCGCAGGGGGCGCAGGGTACGAGCAGTACTTC.

This clonotype was counted at least ten times. The chain joins TRBV15 to TRBJ1-5; no reliable D call. The CDR3 consists of 8 residues. Germline assignment: CDR1 LNHNV and CDR2 YYDKDF (reference sequence). The CDR3 DNA sequence: TGTAGCAATCAGCCCCAGCATTTT. It encodes CSNQPQHF.

V is TRBV28 and J is TRBJ2-6; TRBD1 or TRBD2 may be the D gene (5 bases each). Germline V gene sequence: CDR1 MDHEN, CDR2 SYDVKM. V lost 1 base and J lost 0, with 13 bases in between. The CDR3 is made up of 18 amino acids. As DNA, the CDR3 is TGTGCCAGCAGTTTATCCCAGGGACGGGGCTCTGGGGCCAACGTCCTGACTTTC. Residues: CASSLSQGRGSGANVLTF.

This clonotype was found a few times. V and J are TRBV6-2 or TRBV6-3 and TRBJ1-2; D gene uncertain. V lost 5 bases and J lost 4, with 8 bases in between. Germline CDR1 reads MNHEY; CDR2 reads SVGEGT. The CDR3 spans 12 residues. CDR3 nucleotides: TGTGCCAGCAGTAGACGGACCTATGGCTACACCTTC. This encodes CASSRRTYGYTF.